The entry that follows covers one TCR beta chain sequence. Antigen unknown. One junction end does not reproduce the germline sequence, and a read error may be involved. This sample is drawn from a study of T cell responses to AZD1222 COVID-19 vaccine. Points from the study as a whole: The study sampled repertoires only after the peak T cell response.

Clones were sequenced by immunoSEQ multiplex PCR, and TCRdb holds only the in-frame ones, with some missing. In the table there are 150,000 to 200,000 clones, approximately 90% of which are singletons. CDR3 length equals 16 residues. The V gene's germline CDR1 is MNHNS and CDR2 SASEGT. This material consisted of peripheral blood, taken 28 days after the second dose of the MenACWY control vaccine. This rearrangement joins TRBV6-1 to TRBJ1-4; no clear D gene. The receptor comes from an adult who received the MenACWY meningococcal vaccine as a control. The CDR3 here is CASSEAPGRTNEKLFF. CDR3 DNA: TGTGCCAGCAGCGAAGCCCCTGGGAGGACTAATGAAAAACTGTTTTTT.